Each of the 27 T cell receptor beta chains below was sequenced from the same sample in a study of T cells in Graves' hyperthyroidism and ophthalmopathy. Amplified TCR beta CDR3 regions derived from RNA transcripts. The TCR CDR3 was amplified in a first-round RT-PCR using the HTBI primer set. MiXCR, applied by TCRdb to the multiplex PCR reads, yields one record per CDR3 protein. The sample shows 300,000 or so distinct CDR3 sequences, about 20% of them seen only once. The sequenced sample was blood. These receptors came from a woman aged 45-65 years with Graves' hyperthyroidism.

This clonotype has ten or more counts. CDR3 nucleotide sequence: TGTGCCAGCAGCCCCTTATCCAGTGGGTCATACAATGAGCAGTTCTTC. It is translated as CASSPLSSGSYNEQFF. The chain recombines TRBV6-2 or TRBV6-3 with TRBJ2-1; D is ambiguous. Trimming removed 6 bases from V and 4 bases from J, with 19 bases in between. There are 16 residues in the CDR3. In germline, CDR1 is MNHEY, CDR2 SVGEGT.

This clonotype was found many times. This sequence joins TRBV7-2 and TRBJ2-7; TRBD2 might be the D (6 bases). The germline gives CDR1 SGHTA, CDR2 FQGNSA. V was pared by 5 bases and J by 4 bases, with 12 bases between. This CDR3 is 13 amino acids long. The CDR3 sequence: CASSPAGKYEQYF. CDR3 nucleotides: TGTGCCAGCAGCCCGGCGGGGAAATACGAGCAGTACTTC.

The sample holds a few counts of this clonotype. The chain couples TRBV18 to TRBJ2-3, with no clear D. The CDR3 totals 15 residues. The germline V and J ends were trimmed by 3 bases and 1 base, with 11 bases remaining between them. Looked up from germline, CDR1 is KGHSH and CDR2 is LQKENI. As DNA, the CDR3 is TGTGCCAGCTCACCGCTGAGTCGGGGCACAGATACGCAGTATTTT. This gives the protein CASSPLSRGTDTQYF.

The rearrangement links TRBV28 to TRBJ1-4; D is undetermined. Germline-derived CDR1 and CDR2 are MDHEN and SYDVKM. V was cut by 4 bases and J by 8 bases, with 23 bases left in between. CDR3 length: 17 amino acids. For the CDR3, the DNA is TGTGCCAGCAGTTCCAACTCCGCCGACACGACTCAGGAAAAACTGTTTTTT. This codes for CASSSNSADTTQEKLFF.

In regard to this clonotype: The germline gene is not matched at one end of the junction; a read error may be the cause. The J gene is TRBJ2-5, the V gene TRBV6-5, with a tentative D call TRBD1 (6 bases). Germline loops: CDR1 MNHEY, CDR2 SVGAGI. There are 12 residues in the CDR3. CDR3 residues: CASSDSRGKKYF. CDR3 in DNA: TGTGCCAGCAGTGACTCGAGGGGGAAAAAGTACTTC.

On this clonotype itself: One junction end does not reproduce the germline sequence, and a read error may be involved. The chain uses TRBV30 and TRBJ2-1, with TRBD2 matching 9 bases. Germline V gives CDR1 GTSNPN, CDR2 SVGIG (reference sequence). This CDR3 comprises 13 residues. The CDR3 sequence: CAWSPSGNNGQFF. CDR3 nucleotide sequence: TGTGCCTGGAGTCCTAGCGGGAACAATGGGCAGTTCTTC.

This chain links TRBV7-6 with TRBJ2-4; 7 bases agree with TRBD1. Germline loops: CDR1 SGHVS, CDR2 FNYEAQ. This CDR3 comprises 17 residues. V lost 4 bases, J lost 0 bases, and 9 bases stayed unmatched. DNA of the CDR3: TGTGCCAGCAGCTCCAGCGGACAGGTCCTAGCCAAAAACATTCAGTACTTC. Amino acid sequence: CASSSSGQVLAKNIQYF. Full variable domain (outside the CDR3, taken from reference TRBV7-6 and TRBJ2-4): GAGVSQSPRYKVTKRGQDVALRCDPISGHVSLYWYRQALGQGPEFLTYFNYEAQQDKSGLPNDRFSAERPEGSISTLTIQRTEQRDSAMYRCASSSSGQVLAKNIQYFGAGTRLSVL.

At least ten counts were recorded for this clonotype. This chain joins TRBV28 and TRBJ2-3; 8 bases match TRBD2. The CDR3 spans 15 residues. The V gene's germline CDR1 is MDHEN and CDR2 SYDVKM. V lost 7 bases to trimming and J lost 0 bases; unmatched junction nucleotides: 6. The CDR3 region is CASNEPSGSTDTQYF. CDR3 DNA sequence: TGTGCCAGCAACGAGCCTAGCGGGAGCACAGATACGCAGTATTTT.

The chain has TRBV29-1 and TRBJ2-5; 8 nucleotides match TRBD2. Germline V CDR1 and CDR2: SQVTM, ANQGSEA. Germline trimming cut 5 bases from V and 2 bases from J; bases unmatched to any gene: 16. CDR3 length: 17 residues. The CDR3 sequence: CSVTLLSGGPRQETQYF. CDR3 in DNA: TGCAGCGTTACCCTCCTGTCGGGGGGGCCTCGTCAAGAGACCCAGTACTTC.

This clonotype showed up just a few times. The chain links TRBV11-2 to TRBJ2-5, with TRBD2 identical over 12 bases. V lost 5 bases to trimming and J lost 4 bases; unmatched junction nucleotides: 8. Germline CDR1 SGHAT, CDR2 FQNNGV. This CDR3 comprises 16 residues. The CDR3 region is CASSRRLAGVIETQYF. For the CDR3, the DNA is TGTGCCAGCAGCCGTCGACTAGCGGGGGTTATAGAGACCCAGTACTTC.

As regards this clonotype: One end of the junction fails to match germline, which may point to a read error. The chain links TRBV6-1 to TRBJ1-4, with 8 bases fitting TRBD1. This CDR3 contains 13 residues. CDR1 is MNHNS, CDR2 SASEGT, per germline. The CDR3 DNA reads TGTGCTAGCAGTCAGGGGGCCTTAGGAAAACTGTTTTTT. Translating it yields CASSQGALGKLFF.

This clonotype was picked up many times. The gene calls are TRBV12-3 or TRBV12-4 and TRBJ1-1; no reliable D call. The V and J ends lost 6 bases and 8 bases respectively, with 13 bases between them. This CDR3 contains 12 residues. The CDR3 DNA sequence: TGTGCCAGCAGCTGGGCCGGCCAGGAAGCTTTCTTT. Translating it yields CASSWAGQEAFF.

This chain uses TRBV7-2 with TRBJ2-5, with D possibly TRBD2 on 6 matching bases. V was clipped by 5 bases and J by 2 bases, with 9 bases between them. Looked up from germline, CDR1 is SGHTA and CDR2 is FQGNSA. This CDR3 is 13 amino acids long. CDR3 residues: CASSVGLQETQYF. CDR3 DNA: TGTGCCAGCAGCGTGGGACTTCAAGAGACCCAGTACTTC. Drawing the rest from reference TRBV7-2 and TRBJ2-5, the complete variable domain is GAGVSQSPSNKVTEKGKDVELRCDPISGHTALYWYRQSLGQGLEFLIYFQGNSAPDKSGLPSDRFSAERTGGSVSTLTIQRTQQEDSAVYLCASSVGLQETQYFGPGTRLLVL.

The table lists this clonotype with many counts. This sequence joins TRBV6-1 and TRBJ2-1, with TRBD2 identical over 8 bases. Germline V gives CDR1 MNHNS, CDR2 SASEGT. With 6 bases clipped from V and 4 bases from J, the junction kept 11 bases outside the gene matches. The CDR3 contains 16 residues. CDR3 sequence reads: CASRDWLAGQYNEQFF. The CDR3 DNA reads TGTGCCAGCAGGGATTGGCTAGCGGGCCAGTACAATGAGCAGTTCTTC.

This clonotype was seen a few times. The V and J genes are TRBV6-2 or TRBV6-3 and TRBJ2-1; the D gene is possibly TRBD1 (5 bases). Trimming removed 8 bases from V and 8 bases from J, with 13 bases in between. The CDR3 is made up of 12 amino acids. CDR1 is MNHEY and CDR2 is SVGEGT in the germline V gene. CDR3 loop: CASEFSRDEQFF. CDR3 coding DNA: TGTGCCAGCGAGTTTAGCAGGGATGAGCAGTTCTTC.

This clonotype was observed a few times. The chain is built from TRBV15 and TRBJ2-1; D remains ambiguous. The CDR3 length is 16 residues. The ends were cut back, 5 bases at V and 0 bases at J, with 14 bases in the middle. The germline gives CDR1 LNHNV, CDR2 YYDKDF (reference sequence). This CDR3 reads CATSGMDLSSYNEQFF. DNA of the CDR3: TGTGCCACCAGCGGCATGGACCTAAGCTCCTACAATGAGCAGTTCTTC.

This clonotype has a count of ten or more. This chain connects TRBV18 to TRBJ2-2; 8 nucleotides agree with TRBD1. Germline loops: CDR1 KGHSH, CDR2 LQKENI. CDR3 length equals 16 residues. V was clipped by 4 bases and J by 7 bases; unmatched bases: 11. The chain's CDR3 is CASSRQGTSEDGELFF. The CDR3, as DNA: TGTGCCAGCTCACGACAGGGGACCTCAGAAGACGGGGAGCTGTTTTTT.

Turning to this clonotype: This may come from a read error, since a much larger clone is one base off. V is TRBV20-1 and J is TRBJ2-5, with D perhaps given as TRBD1 or TRBD2 (5 bases each). V dropped 6 bases and J dropped 4 bases, with 18 bases sitting between them. The CDR3 covers 14 residues. CDR1 DFQATT and CDR2 SNEGSKA come from the germline V gene (reference sequence). CDR3 in amino acids: CSAAPGPARETQYF. The CDR3 DNA sequence: TGCAGTGCAGCACCGGGACCGGCCCGAGAGACCCAGTACTTC.

There are a few counts of this clonotype. The rearrangement uses TRBV6-1 and TRBJ1-2; TRBD1 aligns across 10 bases. The V and J ends lost 4 bases and 7 bases, in that order; junction bases with no gene match: 0. The CDR3 totals 12 residues. In germline, CDR1 is MNHNS, CDR2 SASEGT. DNA of the CDR3: TGTGCCAGCAGTGGGACAGGGGGTGGCTACACCTTC. Translation gives CASSGTGGGYTF.

The chain joins TRBV7-3 to TRBJ1-5; TRBD1 matches at 9 bases. CDR1 is SGHTA and CDR2 is FQGTGA in the germline V gene. The CDR3 loop spans 17 amino acids. Trimming removed 4 bases from V and 7 bases from J; junction bases left unmatched: 14. Here the CDR3 DNA reads TGTGCCAGCAGCTCCCCATCGGGACAGGGTGACGGACAGCCCCAGCATTTT. Translated: CASSSPSGQGDGQPQHF. The whole variable domain, remainder taken from reference TRBV7-3 and TRBJ1-5, is GAGVSQTPSNKVTEKGKYVELRCDPISGHTALYWYRQSLGQGPEFLIYFQGTGAADDSGLPNDRFFAVRPEGSVSTLKIQRTERGDSAVYLCASSSPSGQGDGQPQHFGDGTRLSIL.

Comment on this clonotype: Possible read error: a much larger clone is one base away. This rearrangement joins TRBV27 to TRBJ2-5; maybe TRBD2 (7 bases). Looked up from germline, CDR1 is MNHEY and CDR2 is SMNVEV (reference sequence). CDR3 length: 14 amino acids. The V end lost 4 bases, the J end lost 5 bases, and 14 bases lay between the germline ends. The CDR3 DNA reads as TGTGCCAGCAGTTCACGGGGGGCGCAGGAGACCCAGTACTTC. Its protein is CASSSRGAQETQYF.

The chain joins TRBV2 to TRBJ1-1, with TRBD1 as a possible D gene (6 bases). CDR3 size: 13 residues. V lost 7 bases, J lost 5 bases, and 14 bases lay in between. The germline CDR1 and CDR2 sequences are SNHLY and FYNNEI. The CDR3 DNA follows: TGTGCCAGCATACAGGGTGGTTGGACTGAAGCTTTCTTT. Its protein product is CASIQGGWTEAFF.

This chain connects TRBV12-5 to TRBJ2-3, with a tentative D call TRBD2 (6 bases). The CDR3 is made up of 13 amino acids. Germline CDR1 reads LGHNT; CDR2 reads FRNRAP. The V end lost 5 bases, the J end lost 4 bases, and 10 bases lay between the germline ends. Here the CDR3 DNA reads TGTGCTAGTGGTCCCGGGAGCCCAGATACGCAGTATTTT. Its translation: CASGPGSPDTQYF.

V gene TRBV5-8 combines with J gene TRBJ2-1; a possible D gene is TRBD2 (7 bases). Germline CDR1 reads SGHTS; CDR2 reads YDEGEE. The CDR3 has 15 amino acids. V shed 6 bases and J shed 7 bases, with 20 bases lying between them. The CDR3 coding sequence is TGTGCCAGCACCTCAAGGGGGGGGGCTGTGAATGAGCAGTTCTTC. As protein: CASTSRGGAVNEQFF.

There are a few counts of this clonotype. The chain links TRBV24-1 to TRBJ2-7; 9 bases fit TRBD1. The germline CDR1 and CDR2 sequences are KGHDR and SFDVKD. Trimming removed 1 base from V and 1 base from J; junction bases left unmatched: 19. The CDR3 length is 21 residues. The chain's CDR3 is CATSDFVGLLCGTGQSYEQYF. CDR3 sequence (DNA): TGTGCCACCAGTGATTTTGTCGGACTTCTATGTGGGACAGGGCAATCCTACGAGCAGTACTTC.

Only a few counts were recorded for this clonotype. This chain uses TRBV29-1 with TRBJ2-5; maybe TRBD2 (5 bases). This CDR3 is built from 13 residues. Trimming shortened V by 7 bases and J by 5 bases, and 17 bases separated the two germline ends. Germline loops: CDR1 SQVTM, CDR2 ANQGSEA. This chain's CDR3 is CSGSRGPQETQYF. The CDR3 bases are TGCAGCGGAAGCCGGGGTCCCCAGGAGACCCAGTACTTC.

The sample holds many counts of this clonotype. The genes are TRBV7-8 and TRBJ2-7; D is possibly TRBD2 (5 bases). CDR1 SGHVS and CDR2 FQNEAQ come from the germline V gene. The CDR3 runs 13 residues. The V end was cut by 3 bases, the J end by 7 bases, with 13 bases between. The CDR3 is CASSFLGPGEQYV. CDR3 bases: TGTGCCAGCAGCTTTCTCGGTCCGGGGGAGCAGTACGTC.